The TCR beta chain under discussion was sequenced for a study of shared clonotypes between healthy human individuals. Whole-study findings and limits: Clonotype sharing among donors was thought likely to change with sequencing depth.

Per germline, CDR1 SGHTA and CDR2 FQGNSA. CDR3 length: 15 residues. V was shortened by 2 bases and J by 4 bases, with 12 bases between the two germline ends. Genomic DNA of each subset was evenly split across several immunoSEQ plates. In the authors' workflow: Junction-only sequences produced by ImmunoSEQ had no quality scores, so filtering differed. Produced via immunoSEQ multiplex PCR; TCRdb's table is partial and in-frame only. That table gives V, J and clone size, and the DNA gave D and trimming. The sample has 2 million to 2.5 million clones; over 85% are singletons. This clone came up once. Its target is unknown.

Sequenced sample: naive CD4+ T cells sorted from blood. Subset denoted: CD45RA+ positively selected. The origin of this receptor is a man aged 18 to 35 in good health. The genes are TRBV7-2 and TRBJ1-5, with D maybe TRBD1 (5 bases). CDR3 sequence: CASSLTGPRNQPQHF. The CDR3 nucleotides read TGTGCCAGCAGCTTAACGGGACCGCGAAATCAGCCCCAGCATTTT.